The 10 T cell receptor beta chains presented below share a single source sample, sequenced in a study of sequential checkpoint blockade in melanoma. Repertoires were generated with immunoSEQ multiplex PCR, while TCRdb's copy carries only in-frame clones and drops some. The repertoire has about 35,000 clones, 84% of them found once; the top ten carry around 5.4%. Treatment of the sample: randomized to nivolumab then ipilimumab (arm A) or the reverse (arm B). Sequencing was performed on CD8+ T cells sorted from blood (inferred from file names), taken from a patient given nivolumab and ipilimumab in sequence. The receptors originated from a human donor with melanoma.

The chain couples TRBV6-1 to TRBJ1-4; 8 positions match TRBD1. Looked up from germline, CDR1 is MNHNS and CDR2 is SASEGT. The CDR3 consists of 16 residues. Trimming removed 4 bases from V and 4 bases from J; junction bases left unmatched: 8. The CDR3 region is CASSAVTGGLNEKLFF. DNA for the CDR3: TGTGCCAGCAGTGCCGTTACAGGGGGACTTAATGAAAAACTGTTTTTT.

This clone qualifies as large. The chain combines TRBV18 with TRBJ1-2; 7 bases agree with TRBD1. The germline gives CDR1 KGHSH, CDR2 LQKENI. This CDR3 spans 13 amino acids. J was trimmed by 2 bases and V by 8 bases; bases with no gene match: 5. As DNA, the CDR3 is TGTGCCAGCAAGCCGGGACAGAACTATGGCTACACCTTC. It yields the protein CASKPGQNYGYTF. Full variable domain (remainder filled in from reference TRBV18 and TRBJ1-2): NAGVMQNPRHLVRRRGQEARLRCSPMKGHSHVYWYRQLPEEGLKFMVYLQKENIIDESGMPKERFSAEFPKEGPSILRIQQVVRGDSAAYFCASKPGQNYGYTFGSGTRLTVV.

This clone came up once. The chain links TRBV29-1 to TRBJ2-1; 13 nucleotides match TRBD2. V shed 6 bases, J shed 7 bases, and the junction held 6 bases outside the gene matches. Germline V gives CDR1 SQVTM, CDR2 ANQGSEA. The CDR3 loop spans 14 amino acids. The CDR3 loop reads CSVGLAGAWNEQFF. CDR3 sequence (DNA): TGCAGCGTCGGACTAGCGGGAGCGTGGAATGAGCAGTTCTTC.

The rearrangement joins TRBV15 to TRBJ2-5; TRBD2 matches at 10 bases. Trimming took 5 bases from V and 5 from J; bases not matched to a gene: 11. Germline V gene lookup returns CDR1 LNHNV and CDR2 YYDKDF (reference sequence). The CDR3 loop spans 16 amino acids. CDR3 region: CATSRGLAGVGETQYF. The DNA for the CDR3 is TGTGCCACCAGCCGAGGGCTAGCGGGAGTTGGGGAGACCCAGTACTTC. Supplemented by reference TRBV15 and TRBJ2-5, the full variable domain reads DAMVIQNPRYQVTQFGKPVTLSCSQTLNHNVMYWYQQKSSQAPKLLFHYYDKDFNNEADTPDNFQSRRPNTSFCFLDIRSPGLGDTAMYLCATSRGLAGVGETQYFGPGTRLLVL.

The chain uses TRBV7-9 and TRBJ1-4, with TRBD1 matching over 9 bases. CDR1 and CDR2 from the germline V gene are SEHNR and FQNEAQ (reference sequence). The V gene end was trimmed by 4 bases and the J gene end by 4 bases; junction bases not matched to a gene: 1. The length of the CDR3 is 14 residues. The CDR3 spells CASSSTGGNEKLFF. The CDR3 DNA reads TGTGCCAGCAGCTCGACAGGGGGTAATGAAAAACTGTTTTTT.

The V call is TRBV27, the J call TRBJ1-1; 7 nucleotides line up with TRBD1. Per germline, CDR1 MNHEY and CDR2 SMNVEV (reference sequence). The CDR3 length is 14 residues. V trimming: 5 bases; J trimming: 0 bases; junction bases outside the gene matches: 3. For the CDR3, the DNA is TGTGCCAGCAGTCGACAGGGAGTGAACACTGAAGCTTTCTTT. This codes for CASSRQGVNTEAFF.

V is TRBV27 and J is TRBJ2-7; 9 nucleotides agree with TRBD2. The CDR3 totals 17 residues. Germline loops: CDR1 MNHEY, CDR2 SMNVEV (reference sequence). V lost 5 bases to trimming and J lost 7 bases; unmatched junction nucleotides: 18. CDR3 bases: TGTGCCAGCAGTCAGATGGCGGGAGGGCCTGGGCTACGGGAGCAGTACTTC. It encodes CASSQMAGGPGLREQYF.

The V gene is TRBV9, the J gene TRBJ2-1; D ambiguous. Looked up from germline, CDR1 is SGDLS and CDR2 is YYNGEE. V dropped 4 bases and J dropped 8 bases, with 13 bases sitting between them. This CDR3 has 13 residues. The CDR3 sequence is CASSPPRSDEQFF. In DNA form, the CDR3 reads TGTGCCAGCAGCCCCCCCCGGAGCGATGAGCAGTTCTTC. The full variable domain, its missing parts supplied by reference TRBV9 and TRBJ2-1, is DSGVTQTPKHLITATGQRVTLRCSPRSGDLSVYWYQQSLDQGLQFLIQYYNGEERAKGNILERFSAQQFPDLHSELNLSSLELGDSALYFCASSPPRSDEQFFGPGTRLTVL.

In this sample, this clone turned up once. This chain uses TRBV5-4 with TRBJ2-1; the match to TRBD1 covers 11 bases. The CDR3 consists of 14 residues. Germline V gives CDR1 SGHNT, CDR2 YYREEE (reference sequence). V shed 6 bases and J 7 bases; nucleotides not matched to a gene: 6. CDR3 in amino acids: CASNDGTGGNEQFF. The CDR3 DNA follows: TGTGCCAGCAACGACGGGACAGGGGGAAATGAGCAGTTCTTC.

The genes are TRBV7-6 and TRBJ1-1, with D unresolved. The CDR3 contains 14 residues. V was pared by 2 bases and J by 3 bases, with 10 bases between. Germline V gene sequence: CDR1 SGHVS, CDR2 FNYEAQ. CDR3 sequence: CASSLLPGDTEAFF. The CDR3 nucleotides are TGTGCCAGCAGCTTACTGCCCGGGGACACTGAAGCTTTCTTT. Full variable domain (rest looked up from reference TRBV7-6 and TRBJ1-1): GAGVSQSPRYKVTKRGQDVALRCDPISGHVSLYWYRQALGQGPEFLTYFNYEAQQDKSGLPNDRFSAERPEGSISTLTIQRTEQRDSAMYRCASSLLPGDTEAFFGQGTRLTVV.